This TCR beta chain was sequenced during a study of blood T cell repertoires in COVID-19. Study background: T cells, B-cell-depleted T cells, or PBMCs provided the cDNA or gDNA that served as material.

On this clone itself: One end of the junction does not line up with germline, which may come from a read error.

Germline V gene lookup returns CDR1 LGHDT and CDR2 YNNKEL (reference sequence). This CDR3 spans 15 amino acids. Data came from immunoSEQ multiplex PCR; TCRdb stores just in-frame clones and leaves some out. The profile shows about 47,000 clones, about four fifths of them singletons. V usage is TRBV3-1 (or the pseudogene TRBV3-2) and J usage is TRBJ1-3; no firm D call. The receptor was isolated from a woman of 80 years or more with COVID-19, enrolled during active disease. Sequenced material: peripheral blood. CDR3 nucleotides: TGTGCCAGCAGACAAGGCTGGAGCTCTGGAAACACCATATATTTT. Its protein is CASRQGWSSGNTIYF.